A selection of T cell receptor beta chains follows, all from one sample in a study of cytomegalovirus exposure and HLA in healthy donors. Repertoires were generated with immunoSEQ multiplex PCR, while TCRdb's copy carries only in-frame clones and drops some. The table has fewer than 200,000 clones, roughly 13% seen once. Source material: PBMCs. Receptor source: a man aged 50-59 years in good health and CMV-seropositive. Both conserved end residues are part of each CDR3. Fields, in order: clone size, V gene, D gene, CDR3 length, J gene, CDR3 protein, CDR3 DNA. A D gene is named only where the DNA matches it firmly. The listing skips clone size in some rows; elsewhere it reads once, few, many or a size class.

>few|TRBV4-1|TRBD1|17|TRBJ1-2
CASSQDTGRGQNYGYTF
TGCGCCAGCAGCCAAGATACGGGTCGGGGACAGAACTATGGCTACACCTTC
>few|TRBV11-1|NA|13|TRBJ1-4
CASSFHRNEKLFF
TGTGCCAGCAGCTTCCACAGGAATGAAAAACTGTTTTTT
>NA|TRBV29-1|NA|13|TRBJ1-6
CSVKWQSNSPLHF
TGCAGCGTTAAGTGGCAGTCTAATTCACCCCTCCACTTT
>few|TRBV7-2|TRBD1|13|TRBJ1-2
CASSSGGHYGYTF
TGTGCCAGCAGCTCAGGGGGGCACTATGGCTACACCTTC
>few|TRBV9|TRBD1|14|TRBJ2-2
CASSFRGRTGELFF
TGTGCCAGCAGCTTCAGGGGGCGCACCGGGGAGCTGTTTTTT
>NA|TRBV6-1|TRBD1|15|TRBJ2-7
CASSGRTGTPYEQYF
TGTGCCAGCAGTGGCCGGACAGGGACGCCCTACGAGCAGTACTTC
>NA|TRBV5-1|TRBD1|13|TRBJ2-2
CASRQGATGELFF
TGCGCCAGCAGACAGGGGGCAACCGGGGAGCTGTTTTTT
>few|TRBV7-9|TRBD1|13|TRBJ1-2
CASSRDRGPGYTF
TGTGCCAGCAGCCGGGACAGGGGGCCTGGCTACACCTTC
>NA|TRBV4-2|TRBD2|17|TRBJ2-6
CASSLRLAGGWANVLTF
TGTGCCAGCAGCCTACGACTAGCGGGGGGGTGGGCCAACGTCCTGACTTTC
>few|TRBV4-3|NA|13|TRBJ2-1
CASSLRRDFEQFF
TGCGCCAGCAGCCTCCGCCGGGACTTCGAGCAGTTCTTC